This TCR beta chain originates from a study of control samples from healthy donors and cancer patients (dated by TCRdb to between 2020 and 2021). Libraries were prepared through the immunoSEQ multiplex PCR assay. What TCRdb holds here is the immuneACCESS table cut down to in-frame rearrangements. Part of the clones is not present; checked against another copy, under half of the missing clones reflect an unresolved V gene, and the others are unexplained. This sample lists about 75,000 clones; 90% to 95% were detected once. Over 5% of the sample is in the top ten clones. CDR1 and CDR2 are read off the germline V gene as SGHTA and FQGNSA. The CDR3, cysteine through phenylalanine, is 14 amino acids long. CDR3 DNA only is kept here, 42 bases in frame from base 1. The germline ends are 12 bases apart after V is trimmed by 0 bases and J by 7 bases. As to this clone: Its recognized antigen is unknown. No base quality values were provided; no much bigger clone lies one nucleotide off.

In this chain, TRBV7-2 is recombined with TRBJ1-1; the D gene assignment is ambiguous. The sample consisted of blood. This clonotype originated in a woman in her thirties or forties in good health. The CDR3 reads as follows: CASSLAYQSIEAFF. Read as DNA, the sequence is TGTGCCAGCAGCTTAGCGTACCAGTCGATTGAAGCTTTCTTT.